This TCR beta chain was recorded in a study of blood T cell repertoires in COVID-19. Study-wide context: T cells, B-cell-depleted T cells, or PBMCs provided the cDNA or gDNA that served as material.

The sample holds one count of this clone. Method: immunoSEQ multiplex PCR; TCRdb's copy keeps in-frame clones and lacks some. In the table there are more than 85,000 clones, less than 85% of which are singletons. Germline CDR1 is MGHDK and CDR2 is SYGVNS. CDR3 length: 15 amino acids. V shed 3 bases and J shed 0 bases, with 11 bases lying between them. Sequencing was carried out using peripheral blood. This receptor was taken from a woman aged 55 to 70 with acute or convalescent COVID-19. V gene TRBV25-1 combines with J gene TRBJ2-5, with D maybe TRBD1 (5 bases). The CDR3 DNA is TGTGCCAGCAGTGATCGACAGAAGTACCAAGAGACCCAGTACTTC. Its translation: CASSDRQKYQETQYF.